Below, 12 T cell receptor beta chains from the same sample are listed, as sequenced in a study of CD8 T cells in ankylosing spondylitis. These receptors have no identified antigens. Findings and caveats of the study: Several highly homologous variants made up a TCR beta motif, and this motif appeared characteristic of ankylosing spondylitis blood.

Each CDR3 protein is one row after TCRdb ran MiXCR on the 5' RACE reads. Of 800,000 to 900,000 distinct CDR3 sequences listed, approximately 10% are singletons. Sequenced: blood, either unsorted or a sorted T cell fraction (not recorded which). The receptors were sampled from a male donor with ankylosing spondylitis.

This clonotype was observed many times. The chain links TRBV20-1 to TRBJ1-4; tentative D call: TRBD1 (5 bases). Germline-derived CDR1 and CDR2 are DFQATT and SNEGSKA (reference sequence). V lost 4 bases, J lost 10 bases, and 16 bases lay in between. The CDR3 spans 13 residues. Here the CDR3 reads CSAIRREDGKLFF. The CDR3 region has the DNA TGCAGTGCTATACGCAGGGAGGATGGAAAACTGTTTTTT.

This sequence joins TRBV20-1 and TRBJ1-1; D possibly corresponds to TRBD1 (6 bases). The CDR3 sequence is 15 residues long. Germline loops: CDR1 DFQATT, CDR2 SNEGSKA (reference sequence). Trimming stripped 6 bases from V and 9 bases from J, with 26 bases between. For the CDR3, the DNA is TGCAGTGCACAAGACAGGACCAATGAGCCATTTAAAGCTTTCTTT. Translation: CSAQDRTNEPFKAFF.

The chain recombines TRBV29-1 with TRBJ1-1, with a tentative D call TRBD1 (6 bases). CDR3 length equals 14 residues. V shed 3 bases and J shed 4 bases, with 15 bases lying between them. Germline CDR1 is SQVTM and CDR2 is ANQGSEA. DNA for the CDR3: TGCAGCGTTGAGCGGGGGCGATGGGGCACTGAAGCTTTCTTT. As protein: CSVERGRWGTEAFF.

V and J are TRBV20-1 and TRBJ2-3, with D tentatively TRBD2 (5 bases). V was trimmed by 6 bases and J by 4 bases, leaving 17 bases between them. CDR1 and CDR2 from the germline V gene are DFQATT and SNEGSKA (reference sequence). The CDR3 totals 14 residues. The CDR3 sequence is CSAPLTRRADTQYF. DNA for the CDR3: TGCAGTGCGCCCCTAACTAGACGCGCAGATACGCAGTATTTT.

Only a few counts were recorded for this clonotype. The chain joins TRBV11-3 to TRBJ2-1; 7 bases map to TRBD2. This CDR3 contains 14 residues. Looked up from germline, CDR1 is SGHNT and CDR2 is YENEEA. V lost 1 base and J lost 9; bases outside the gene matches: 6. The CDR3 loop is CASSLAGTTLEQFF. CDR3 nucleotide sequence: TGTGCCAGCAGCTTAGCTGGGACTACCCTTGAGCAGTTCTTC.

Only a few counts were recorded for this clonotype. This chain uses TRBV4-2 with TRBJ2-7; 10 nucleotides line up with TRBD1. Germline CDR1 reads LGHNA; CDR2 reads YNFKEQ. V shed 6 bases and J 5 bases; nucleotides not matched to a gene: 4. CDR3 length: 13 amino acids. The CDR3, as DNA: TGTGCCAGCAGGCGACAGGGGGCCGACGAGCAGTACTTC. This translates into CASRRQGADEQYF.

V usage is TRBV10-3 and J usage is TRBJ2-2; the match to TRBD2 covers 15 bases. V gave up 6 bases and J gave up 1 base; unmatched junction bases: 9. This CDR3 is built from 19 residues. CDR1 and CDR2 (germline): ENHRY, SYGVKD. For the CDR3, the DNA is TGTGCCATCAGCCCAATCGGGACTAGCGGGAGGAAGAACACCGGGGAGCTGTTTTTT. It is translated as CAISPIGTSGRKNTGELFF.

The CDR3 DNA reads TGTGCCAGCCATACAGGGTCGTCCGGACGAAACCATGAGCAGTTCTTC. Its protein is CASHTGSSGRNHEQFF. The chain recombines TRBV2 with TRBJ2-1; TRBD1 is a possible D gene (6 bases). V shed 8 bases and J shed 8 bases, with 25 bases lying between them. The CDR3 covers 16 residues. The germline gives CDR1 SNHLY, CDR2 FYNNEI.

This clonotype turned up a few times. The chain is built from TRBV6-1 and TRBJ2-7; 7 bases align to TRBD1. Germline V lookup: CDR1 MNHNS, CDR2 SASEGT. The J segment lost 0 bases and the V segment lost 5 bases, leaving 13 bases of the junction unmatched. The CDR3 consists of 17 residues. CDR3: CASSRLLQGMYSYEQYF. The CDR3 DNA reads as TGTGCCAGCAGTCGTCTACTACAGGGGATGTACTCCTACGAGCAGTACTTC.

CDR3 sequence reads: CATPGPQETQYF. The CDR3, as DNA: TGTGCCACCCCGGGCCCTCAAGAGACCCAGTACTTC. The rearrangement links TRBV27 to TRBJ2-5; D is ambiguous. Trimming shortened V by 10 bases and J by 2 bases, and 11 bases separated the two germline ends. The CDR3 is 12 residues long. CDR1 is MNHEY and CDR2 is SMNVEV in the germline V gene (reference sequence).

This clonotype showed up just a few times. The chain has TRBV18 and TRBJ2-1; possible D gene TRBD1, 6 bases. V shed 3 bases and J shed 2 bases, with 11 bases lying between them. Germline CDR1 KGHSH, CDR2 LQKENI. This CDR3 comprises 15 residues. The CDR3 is CASSPDRYPYNEQFF. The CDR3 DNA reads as TGTGCCAGCTCACCGGACAGATATCCCTACAATGAGCAGTTCTTC. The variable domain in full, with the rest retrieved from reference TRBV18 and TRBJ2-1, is NAGVMQNPRHLVRRRGQEARLRCSPMKGHSHVYWYRQLPEEGLKFMVYLQKENIIDESGMPKERFSAEFPKEGPSILRIQQVVRGDSAAYFCASSPDRYPYNEQFFGPGTRLTVL.

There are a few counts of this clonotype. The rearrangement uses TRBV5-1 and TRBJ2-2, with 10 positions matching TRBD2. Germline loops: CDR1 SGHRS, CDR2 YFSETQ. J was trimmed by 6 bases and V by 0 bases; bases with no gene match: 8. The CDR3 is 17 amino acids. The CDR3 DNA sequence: TGCGCCAGCAGCTTGGAAGGGCTAGCGGGGGTCCCCGGGGAGCTGTTTTTT. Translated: CASSLEGLAGVPGELFF.